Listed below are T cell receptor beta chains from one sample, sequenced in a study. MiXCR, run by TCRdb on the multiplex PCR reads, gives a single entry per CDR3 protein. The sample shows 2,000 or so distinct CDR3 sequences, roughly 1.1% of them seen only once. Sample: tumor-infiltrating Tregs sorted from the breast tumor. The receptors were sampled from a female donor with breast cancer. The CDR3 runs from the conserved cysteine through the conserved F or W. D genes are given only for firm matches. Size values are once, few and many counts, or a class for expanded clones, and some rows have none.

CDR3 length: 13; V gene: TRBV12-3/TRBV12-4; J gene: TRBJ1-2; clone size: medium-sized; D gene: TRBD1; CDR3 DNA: TGTGCCAGCAGCGACAGGGAGGGCTATGGCTACACCTTC; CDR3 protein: CASSDREGYGYTF
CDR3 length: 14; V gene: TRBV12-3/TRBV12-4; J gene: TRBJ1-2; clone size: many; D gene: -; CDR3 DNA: TGTGCCAGCAGTCTCACGGACAGAAACTATGGCTACACCTTC; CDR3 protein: CASSLTDRNYGYTF
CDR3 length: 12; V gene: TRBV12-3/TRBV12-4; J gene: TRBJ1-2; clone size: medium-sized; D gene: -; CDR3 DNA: TGTGCCAGCAGTTTCAGAGGTCCCGGCTACACCTTC; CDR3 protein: CASSFRGPGYTF
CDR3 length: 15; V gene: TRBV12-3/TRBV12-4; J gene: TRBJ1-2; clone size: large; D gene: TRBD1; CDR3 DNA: TGTGCCACCATGGAATGGTCCGGGACAGCCTATGGCTACACCTTC; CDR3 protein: CATMEWSGTAYGYTF
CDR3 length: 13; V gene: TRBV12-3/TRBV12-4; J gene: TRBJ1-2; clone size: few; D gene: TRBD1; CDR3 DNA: TGTGCCAGCAGGCTGGGACAGGTCTATGGCTACACCTTC; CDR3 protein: CASRLGQVYGYTF
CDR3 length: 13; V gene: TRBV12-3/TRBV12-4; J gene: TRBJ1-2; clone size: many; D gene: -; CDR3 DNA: TGTGCCAGCAGTTTGGACAGACTTTATGGCTACACCTTC; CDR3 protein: CASSLDRLYGYTF
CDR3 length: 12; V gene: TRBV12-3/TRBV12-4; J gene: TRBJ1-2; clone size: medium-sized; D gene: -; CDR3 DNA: TGTGCCAGCAGTTCCTGGACGAAGGGCTACACCTTC; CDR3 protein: CASSSWTKGYTF
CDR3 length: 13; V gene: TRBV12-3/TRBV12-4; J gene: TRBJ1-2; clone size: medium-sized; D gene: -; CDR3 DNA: TGTGCCAGCACCCGCCAACGCCTGTATGGCTACACCTTC; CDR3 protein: CASTRQRLYGYTF
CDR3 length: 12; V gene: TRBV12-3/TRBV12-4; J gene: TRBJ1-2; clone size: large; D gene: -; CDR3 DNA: TGTGCCAGCAGTGGAGCAAACTATGGCTACACCTTC; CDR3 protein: CASSGANYGYTF
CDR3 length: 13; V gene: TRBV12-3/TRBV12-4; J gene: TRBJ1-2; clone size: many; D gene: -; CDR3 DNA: TGTGCCAGCAGTGTGACGGATAACTATGGCTACACCTTC; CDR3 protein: CASSVTDNYGYTF
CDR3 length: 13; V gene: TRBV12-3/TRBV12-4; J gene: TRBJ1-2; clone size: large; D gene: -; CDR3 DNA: TGTGCCAGCAGTTTAATGCAGGGAAGCGGCTACACCTTC; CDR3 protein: CASSLMQGSGYTF
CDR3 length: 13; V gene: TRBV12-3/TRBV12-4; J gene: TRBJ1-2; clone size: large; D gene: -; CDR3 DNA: TGTGCCAGCAGTTTGGGACTCCCCTATGGCTACACCTTC; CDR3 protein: CASSLGLPYGYTF
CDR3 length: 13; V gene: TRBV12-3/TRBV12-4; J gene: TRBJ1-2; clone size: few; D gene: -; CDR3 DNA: TGTGCCAGCAGTTTAGGAGCAAACTATGGCTACACCTTC; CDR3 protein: CASSLGANYGYTF
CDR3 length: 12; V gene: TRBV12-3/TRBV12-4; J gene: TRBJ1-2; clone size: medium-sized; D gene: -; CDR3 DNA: TGTGCCACTGAGAGGATTAACTATGGCTACACCTTC; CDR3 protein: CATERINYGYTF
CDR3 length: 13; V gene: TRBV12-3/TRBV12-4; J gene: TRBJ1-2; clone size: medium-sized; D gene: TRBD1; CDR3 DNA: TGTGCCAGCTCACCTGGGACAGGGAATGGCTACACCTTC; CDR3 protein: CASSPGTGNGYTF
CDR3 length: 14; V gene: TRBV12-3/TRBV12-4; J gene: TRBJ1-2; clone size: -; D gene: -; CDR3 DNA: TGTGCCAGCAGACAGGGAATGGCTAACTATGGCTACACCTTC; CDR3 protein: CASRQGMANYGYTF
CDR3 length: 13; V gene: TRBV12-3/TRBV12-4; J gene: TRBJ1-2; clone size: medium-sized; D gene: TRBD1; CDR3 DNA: TGTGCCAGCAGCAAGGACAGGGCCTATGGCTACACCTTC; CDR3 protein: CASSKDRAYGYTF
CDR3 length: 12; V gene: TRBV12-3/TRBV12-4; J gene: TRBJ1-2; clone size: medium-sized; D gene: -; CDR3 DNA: TGTGCCAGCAGTTTAGTTCCCAGGAGCTACACCTTC; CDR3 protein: CASSLVPRSYTF
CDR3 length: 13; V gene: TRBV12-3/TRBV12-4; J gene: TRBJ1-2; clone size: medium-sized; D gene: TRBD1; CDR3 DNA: TGTGCCAGCAGAATGACAGGGAACTATGGCTACACCTTC; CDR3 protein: CASRMTGNYGYTF
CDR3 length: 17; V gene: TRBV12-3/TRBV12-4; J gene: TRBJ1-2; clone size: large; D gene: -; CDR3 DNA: TGTGCCAGCAGTCTCGACCCGATAAGTACAGGGATTTCTGGCTACACCTTC; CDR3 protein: CASSLDPISTGISGYTF
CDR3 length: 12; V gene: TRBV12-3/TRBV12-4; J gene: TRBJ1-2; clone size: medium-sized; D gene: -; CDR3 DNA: TGTGCCAGCAGCTCATTGGGGTCCGGCTACACCTTC; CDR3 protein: CASSSLGSGYTF
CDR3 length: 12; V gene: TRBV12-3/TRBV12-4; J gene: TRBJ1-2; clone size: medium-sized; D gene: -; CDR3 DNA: TGTGCCAGCAGTCCCCGGCGCGGTGGCTACACCTTC; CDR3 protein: CASSPRRGGYTF
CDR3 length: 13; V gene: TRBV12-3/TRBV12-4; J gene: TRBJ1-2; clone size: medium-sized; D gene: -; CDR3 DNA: TGTGCCAGCAGCTACCACCAAGACTATGGCTACACCTTC; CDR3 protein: CASSYHQDYGYTF
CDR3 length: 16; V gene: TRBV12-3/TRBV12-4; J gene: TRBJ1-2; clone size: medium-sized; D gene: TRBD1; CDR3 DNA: TGTGCCAGCAGTCCCCTAGGGACAGGAGCCACCTATGGCTACACCTTC; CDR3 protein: CASSPLGTGATYGYTF
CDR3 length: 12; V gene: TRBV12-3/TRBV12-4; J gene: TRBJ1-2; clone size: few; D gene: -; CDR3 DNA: TGTGCCAGCAGTGGACGGTCCTATGGCTACACCTTC; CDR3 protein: CASSGRSYGYTF
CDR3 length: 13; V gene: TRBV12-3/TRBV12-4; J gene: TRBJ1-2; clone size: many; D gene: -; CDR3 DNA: TGTGCCAGCAGACCGACAGAGAACTATGGCTACACCTTC; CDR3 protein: CASRPTENYGYTF
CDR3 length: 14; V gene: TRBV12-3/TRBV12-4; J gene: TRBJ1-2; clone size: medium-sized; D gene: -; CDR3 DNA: TGTGCCAGCAGTCGCCGGGACTTACTCTATGGCTACACCTTC; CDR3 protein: CASSRRDLLYGYTF
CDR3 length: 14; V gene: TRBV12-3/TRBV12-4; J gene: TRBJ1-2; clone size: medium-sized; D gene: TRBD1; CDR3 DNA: TGTGCCAGCAGCTTAACGGGACAGTCCTATGGCTACACCTTC; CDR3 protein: CASSLTGQSYGYTF
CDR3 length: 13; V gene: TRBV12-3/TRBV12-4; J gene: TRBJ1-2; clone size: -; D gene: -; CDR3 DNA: TGTGCCAGCAGTTTAACGGGTTACTATGGCTACACCTTC; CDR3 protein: CASSLTGYYGYTF
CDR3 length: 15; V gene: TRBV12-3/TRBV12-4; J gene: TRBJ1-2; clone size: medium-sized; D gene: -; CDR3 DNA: TGTGCCAGCAGTTTAAGGGAACAGGGAACCTATGGCTACACCTTC; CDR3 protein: CASSLREQGTYGYTF
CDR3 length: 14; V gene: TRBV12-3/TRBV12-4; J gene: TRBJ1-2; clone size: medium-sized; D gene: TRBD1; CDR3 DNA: TGTGCCAGCAGTATCGACAGGGGTCCTAGTGGCTACACCTTC; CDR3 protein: CASSIDRGPSGYTF
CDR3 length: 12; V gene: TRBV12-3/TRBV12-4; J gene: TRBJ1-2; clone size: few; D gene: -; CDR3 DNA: TGTGCCAGCACACGGACAGTCTATTGCTACACCTTC; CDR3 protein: CASTRTVYCYTF
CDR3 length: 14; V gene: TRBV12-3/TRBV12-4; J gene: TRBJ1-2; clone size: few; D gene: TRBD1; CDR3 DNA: TGTGCCAGCAGTAGGGACAGGTTAAGGAATGGCTACACCTTC; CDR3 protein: CASSRDRLRNGYTF
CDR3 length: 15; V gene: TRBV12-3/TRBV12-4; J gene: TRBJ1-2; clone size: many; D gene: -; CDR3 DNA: TGTGCCAGCAGCCGCGGGAGGATGCCTAACTATGGCTACACCTTC; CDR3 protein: CASSRGRMPNYGYTF
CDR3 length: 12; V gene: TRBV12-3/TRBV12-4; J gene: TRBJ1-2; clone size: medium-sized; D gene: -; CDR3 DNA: TGTGCCAGCAGTCAGGACTGGTATGGCTACACCTTC; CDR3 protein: CASSQDWYGYTF
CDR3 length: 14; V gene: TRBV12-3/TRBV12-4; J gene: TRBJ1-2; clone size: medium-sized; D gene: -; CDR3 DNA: TGTGCCAGCAGCTACAGGGTGGGAGGATATGGCTACACCTTC; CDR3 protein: CASSYRVGGYGYTF
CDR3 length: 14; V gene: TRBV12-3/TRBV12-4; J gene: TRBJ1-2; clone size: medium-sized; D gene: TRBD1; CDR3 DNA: TGTGCCAGCACCCGACAGGGCTCTAACTATGGCTACACCTTC; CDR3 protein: CASTRQGSNYGYTF
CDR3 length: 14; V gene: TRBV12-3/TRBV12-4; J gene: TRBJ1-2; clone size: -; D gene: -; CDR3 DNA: TGTGCCAGCAGTTTAGGCAACGCTAACTATGGCTACACCTTC; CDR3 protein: CASSLGNANYGYTF
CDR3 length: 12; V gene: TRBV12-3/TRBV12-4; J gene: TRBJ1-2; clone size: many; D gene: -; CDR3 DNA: TGTGCCAGCAGTTTAGCGGAGAGTGGCTACACCTTC; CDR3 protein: CASSLAESGYTF
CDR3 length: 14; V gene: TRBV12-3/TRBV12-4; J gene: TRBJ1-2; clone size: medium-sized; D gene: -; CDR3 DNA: TGTGCCAGCAGTTCCCCGGACAAACGGCATGGCTACACCTTC; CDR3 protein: CASSSPDKRHGYTF
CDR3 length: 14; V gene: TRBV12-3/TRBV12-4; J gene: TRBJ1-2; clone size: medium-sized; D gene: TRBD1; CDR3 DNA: TGTGCCAGCAGTTCAGAGACAGGGTTAGATGGCTACACCTTC; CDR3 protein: CASSSETGLDGYTF